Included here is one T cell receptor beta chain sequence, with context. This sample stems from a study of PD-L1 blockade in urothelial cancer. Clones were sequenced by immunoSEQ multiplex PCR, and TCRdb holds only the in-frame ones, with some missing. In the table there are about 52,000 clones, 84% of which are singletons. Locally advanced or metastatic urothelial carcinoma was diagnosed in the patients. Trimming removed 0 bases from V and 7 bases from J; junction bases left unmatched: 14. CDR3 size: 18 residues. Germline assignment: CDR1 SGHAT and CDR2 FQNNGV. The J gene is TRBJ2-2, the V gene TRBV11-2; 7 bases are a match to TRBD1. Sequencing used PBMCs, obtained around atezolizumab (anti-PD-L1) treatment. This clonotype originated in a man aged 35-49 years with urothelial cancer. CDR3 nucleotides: TGTGCCAGCAGCTTAGATTTAGGGGACAGACGCCCTGACGGGGAGCTGTTTTTT. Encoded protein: CASSLDLGDRRPDGELFF.